This record looks at one T cell receptor beta chain sequence and its context. The antigen is unknown. The V end lost 0 bases, the J end lost 3 bases, and 9 bases lay between the germline ends. CDR3 length: 14 residues. Per germline, CDR1 LGHNA and CDR2 YSLEER. The sample originates from a study of cytomegalovirus exposure and HLA in healthy donors. Study overall: The roughly 110 validation repertoires were reported in a later analysis to have been generated on the same platform as the roughly 670 first-cohort repertoires. Study outcomes and limitations: The tendency of first-cohort TCR clusters to co-occur in the 120 or so validation repertoires was the finding of a later analysis. Many donors shared some public TCRs, even though most TCR sequences were rare. Reportedly, diagnosis of cytomegalovirus status by the classifier showed high specificity and sensitivity.

Profiled with immunoSEQ multiplex PCR; TCRdb holds only in-frame clones, not every one. The sample yields about 130,000 clones, about 90% seen once. The chain carries TRBV4-3 and TRBJ2-7; D possibly corresponds to TRBD2 (5 bases). The receptor was derived from a man aged 25-45 years in good health and CMV-seronegative. Sequenced material: PBMCs. The CDR3 here is CASSQDFGVYEQYF. DNA for the CDR3: TGCGCCAGCAGCCAAGATTTCGGGGTCTACGAGCAGTACTTC.